This T cell receptor (beta chain) was obtained from a study of blood T cell repertoires in COVID-19. Study information: Spain, Italy and the United States supplied samples that represented acute and convalescent COVID-19.

Authors' data handling: From reference gene primer amplification, estimates of nucleated cell counts were derived. Some clones are missing from TCRdb's copy, which holds only in-frame ones; the method was immunoSEQ multiplex PCR. V and J calls and clone size are given by that table; D and trimming were obtained from the DNA. The table includes approximately 92,000 clones, roughly 84% detected once. V lost 7 bases and J lost 4; bases outside the gene matches: 15. The length of the CDR3 is 16 residues. Germline lookup yields CDR1 LNHDA and CDR2 SQIVND (reference sequence). The receptor was derived from a man in his 70s with active or convalescent COVID-19. Sequenced: peripheral blood. The chain combines TRBV19 with TRBJ1-1, with TRBD1 matching 7 bases. This CDR3 is CASIKRTGGSGTEAFF. CDR3 nucleotides: TGTGCCAGTATCAAGCGGACAGGAGGATCTGGCACTGAAGCTTTCTTT.